The 19 T cell receptor beta chains reported below all come from one sample, sequenced in a study of T cells in Graves' hyperthyroidism and ophthalmopathy. Researchers amplified the TCR beta CDR3 regions from RNA transcripts. First-round RT-PCR with HTBI primers amplified the TCR CDR3 region. TCRdb redid the calling of the multiplex PCR reads with MiXCR, one entry per CDR3 protein. The repertoire holds 300,000 to 350,000 distinct CDR3 sequences, with 15% to 20% as singletons. The sequenced sample consisted of blood. These receptors were taken from a middle-aged woman with Graves' ophthalmopathy.

As for this clonotype: This may be a read error: a much more frequent sequence differs by one nucleotide. The chain joins TRBV27 to TRBJ2-5; 10 bases are shared with TRBD1. Germline CDR1 is MNHEY and CDR2 is SMNVEV (reference sequence). This CDR3 has 15 residues. Trimming at V came to 6 bases and at J to 1 base, leaving 5 bases not matched to a gene. The CDR3 is CASRGQGGIQETQYF. CDR3 nucleotide sequence: TGTGCCAGCAGAGGACAGGGGGGCATCCAAGAGACCCAGTACTTC.

The chain is built from TRBV6-5 and TRBJ2-7; D gene ambiguous. V was pared by 2 bases and J by 1 base, with 6 bases between. This CDR3 region has 13 residues. The germline V gene has CDR1 MNHEY and CDR2 SVGAGI. The CDR3 protein is CASSYLISYEQYF. Written as DNA, the CDR3 is TGTGCCAGCAGTTACCTCATATCCTACGAGCAGTACTTC.

In this sample, this clonotype turned up many times. This chain joins TRBV3-1 and TRBJ2-7; 9 bases fit TRBD1. CDR3 length: 15 amino acids. V trimming: 4 bases; J trimming: 1 base; junction bases outside the gene matches: 5. Germline loops: CDR1 LGHDT, CDR2 YNNKEL (reference sequence). The CDR3 protein is CASSLGQGLSYEQYF. CDR3 nucleotides: TGTGCCAGCAGCCTGGGACAGGGCCTTTCCTACGAGCAGTACTTC.

This clonotype appeared many times. The chain joins TRBV5-1 to TRBJ1-1; D gene ambiguous. The length of the CDR3 is 13 residues. CDR1 is SGHRS and CDR2 is YFSETQ in the germline V gene. The V end was cut by 0 bases, the J end by 11 bases, with 14 bases between. CDR3 DNA sequence: TGCGCCAGCAGCTTGGAAAGAGGATTAGCGGCTTTCTTT. Encoded protein: CASSLERGLAAFF.

V usage is TRBV20-1 and J usage is TRBJ2-7; 12 positions match TRBD2. The germline gives CDR1 DFQATT, CDR2 SNEGSKA (reference sequence). The CDR3 consists of 17 residues. Trimming took 5 bases from V and 4 from J; bases not matched to a gene: 15. The DNA of the CDR3 is TGCAGTGCTCCTCACCCGACTAGCGGGAGCTCTACGTACGAGCAGTACTTC. Translated: CSAPHPTSGSSTYEQYF.

This clonotype was picked up many times. The chain employs TRBV19 and TRBJ2-5; D remains ambiguous. Per the germline V gene, CDR1 is LNHDA and CDR2 is SQIVND (reference sequence). This CDR3 has 14 residues. Trimming stripped 5 bases from V and 5 bases from J, with 15 bases between. CDR3 nucleotide sequence: TGTGCCAGTAGTCCCACCCTCTCGGGCGAGACCCAGTACTTC. Its translation: CASSPTLSGETQYF.

This clonotype was observed a handful of times. The V call is TRBV5-1, the J call TRBJ2-5; D assignment may be TRBD1 or TRBD2 (5 bases each). In germline, CDR1 is SGHRS, CDR2 YFSETQ. The CDR3 has 15 amino acids. The V and J ends lost 0 bases and 5 bases respectively, with 14 bases between them. The DNA of the CDR3 is TGCGCCAGCAGCTTGGAGAGGGGTTCTAGGGAGACCCAGTACTTC. Translated: CASSLERGSRETQYF.

This clonotype has a count of ten or more. This rearrangement joins TRBV27 to TRBJ2-7, with D possibly being TRBD2 (5 bases). The CDR3 sequence is 14 residues long. V shed 5 bases and J shed 2 bases, with 13 bases lying between them. Germline loops: CDR1 MNHEY, CDR2 SMNVEV (reference sequence). In nucleotides, the CDR3 is TGTGCCAGCAGTCCCGGACTCAGCCCCTACGAGCAGTACTTC. Translated, it gives CASSPGLSPYEQYF.

At least ten counts were recorded for this clonotype. The chain recombines TRBV28 with TRBJ2-7, with 8 bases aligning to TRBD2. Unmatched junction bases numbered 6, after V lost 2 bases and J lost 0 bases. The CDR3 loop spans 16 amino acids. Germline V gene sequence: CDR1 MDHEN, CDR2 SYDVKM. In DNA, the CDR3 is TGTGCCAGCAGTTTAAGCGGGGGAGGGTTCTCCTACGAGCAGTACTTC. Its translation is CASSLSGGGFSYEQYF.

In its sample, this clonotype was seen many times. The chain links TRBV28 to TRBJ2-7; the D is unclear. CDR1 is MDHEN, CDR2 SYDVKM, per germline. The V end lost 5 bases, the J end lost 6 bases, and 11 bases lay between the germline ends. The CDR3 runs 12 residues. The CDR3 DNA reads TGTGCCAGCAGTCCCCAGACCCCCGAGCAGTACTTC. It encodes CASSPQTPEQYF.

This clonotype was recorded many times. The V call is TRBV6-1, the J call TRBJ2-5; possibly TRBD1 or TRBD2 for D (5 bases each). This CDR3 is 15 amino acids long. CDR1 and CDR2 from the germline V gene are MNHNS and SASEGT. V lost 3 bases, J lost 1 base, and 12 bases lay in between. The CDR3 loop is CASSEFTGPQETQYF. In DNA, the CDR3 is TGTGCCAGCAGTGAGTTTACGGGGCCCCAAGAGACCCAGTACTTC.

The sample holds a few counts of this clonotype. A much larger clone lies a single base off, so this may be a read error. The chain is built from TRBV5-1 and TRBJ2-7, with 13 bases lining up with TRBD2. CDR3 length equals 14 residues. CDR1 is SGHRS and CDR2 is YFSETQ in the germline V gene. V lost 4 bases, J lost 5 bases, and 3 bases stayed unmatched. The CDR3: CASSNGLAGDEQYF. In DNA form, the CDR3 reads TGCGCCAGCAGCAACGGACTAGCGGGAGACGAGCAGTACTTC.

V usage is TRBV28 and J usage is TRBJ1-5; D ambiguous. Trimming took 3 bases from V and 5 from J, leaving 11 bases between them. CDR3 length equals 14 residues. Looked up from germline, CDR1 is MDHEN and CDR2 is SYDVKM. The CDR3 DNA reads TGTGCCAGCAGTTTTCTTTCGAGTGATCAGCCCCAGCATTTT. Translation gives CASSFLSSDQPQHF.

The sample holds many counts of this clonotype. V gene TRBV6-1 combines with J gene TRBJ1-5; 7 bases line up with TRBD1. The V gene end was trimmed by 6 bases and the J gene end by 0 bases; junction bases not matched to a gene: 8. The CDR3 consists of 16 residues. In germline, CDR1 is MNHNS, CDR2 SASEGT. In nucleotides, the CDR3 is TGTGCCAGCAGCCGGGACAGCAACCTTAGCAATCAGCCCCAGCATTTT. This gives the protein CASSRDSNLSNQPQHF.

In its sample, this clonotype was seen many times. Written as DNA, the CDR3 is TGTGCCAGCAGTTTCTATTTTGGAAACACCATATATTTT. It is translated as CASSFYFGNTIYF. The gene calls are TRBV12-3 or TRBV12-4 and TRBJ1-3; D not certain. Trimming left V 3 bases short and J 3 bases short, with 6 bases between. The CDR3 length is 13 residues.

This clonotype occurred many times. This chain connects TRBV11-2 to TRBJ1-3; a weak D match, TRBD1 (5 bases). Germline V CDR1 and CDR2: SGHAT, FQNNGV. The CDR3 extends over 14 amino acids. Trimming pared 1 base from V and 4 bases from J, leaving 8 bases between. For the CDR3, the DNA is TGTGCCAGCAGCTTAGCAGGGAAGGGAAACACCATATATTTT. This sequence encodes CASSLAGKGNTIYF. The full variable domain, with the rest looked up from reference TRBV11-2 and TRBJ1-3, is EAGVAQSPRYKIIEKRQSVAFWCNPISGHATLYWYQQILGQGPKLLIQFQNNGVVDDSQLPKDRFSAERLKGVDSTLKIQPAKLEDSAVYLCASSLAGKGNTIYFGEGSWLTVV.

Ten or more counts support this clonotype. V and J are TRBV9 and TRBJ2-7, with TRBD1 matching over 8 bases. CDR3 length: 15 amino acids. V gave up 1 base and J gave up 5 bases; unmatched junction bases: 8. Germline V CDR1 and CDR2: SGDLS, YYNGEE. The CDR3 spells CASSVQGALKNEQYF. The CDR3 region has the DNA TGTGCCAGCAGCGTACAGGGGGCGCTTAAGAACGAGCAGTACTTC.

This clonotype came up many times. V usage is TRBV6-5 and J usage is TRBJ1-2; D remains unclear. Deletions cut 1 base from V and 4 bases from J, with 4 bases between. The CDR3 runs 12 residues. The germline gives CDR1 MNHEY, CDR2 SVGAGI. The CDR3 sequence: CASSYFGYGYTF. CDR3 in DNA: TGTGCCAGCAGTTACTTCGGCTATGGCTACACCTTC.

This sequence joins TRBV28 and TRBJ1-2, with a tentative D call TRBD1 (5 bases). Looked up from germline, CDR1 is MDHEN and CDR2 is SYDVKM. With 6 bases removed from V and 4 bases from J, the gap between germline ends came to 12 bases. The CDR3 extends over 13 amino acids. CDR3 in amino acids: CASRLGVSYGYTF. The CDR3 nucleotides are TGTGCCAGCAGGCTAGGGGTAAGCTATGGCTACACCTTC.